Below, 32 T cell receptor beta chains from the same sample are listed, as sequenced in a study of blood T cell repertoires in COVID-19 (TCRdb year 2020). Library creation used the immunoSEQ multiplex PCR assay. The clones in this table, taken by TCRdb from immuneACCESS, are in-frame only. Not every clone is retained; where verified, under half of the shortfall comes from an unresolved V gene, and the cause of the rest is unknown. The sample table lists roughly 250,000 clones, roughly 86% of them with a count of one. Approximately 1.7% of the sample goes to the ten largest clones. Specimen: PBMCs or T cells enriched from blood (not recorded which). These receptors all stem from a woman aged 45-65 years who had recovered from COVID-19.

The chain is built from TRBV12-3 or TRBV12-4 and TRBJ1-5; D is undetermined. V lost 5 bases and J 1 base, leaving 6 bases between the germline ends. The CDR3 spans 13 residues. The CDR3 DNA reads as TGTGCCAGCAGTGCGGGAAGCAATCAGCCCCAGCATTTT. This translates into CASSAGSNQPQHF.

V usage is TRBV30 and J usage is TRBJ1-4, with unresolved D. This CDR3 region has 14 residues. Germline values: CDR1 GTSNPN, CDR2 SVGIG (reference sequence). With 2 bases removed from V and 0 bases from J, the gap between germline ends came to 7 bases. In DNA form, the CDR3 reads TGTGCCTGGAGTCATAGATCAACTAATGAAAAACTGTTTTTT. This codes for CAWSHRSTNEKLFF.

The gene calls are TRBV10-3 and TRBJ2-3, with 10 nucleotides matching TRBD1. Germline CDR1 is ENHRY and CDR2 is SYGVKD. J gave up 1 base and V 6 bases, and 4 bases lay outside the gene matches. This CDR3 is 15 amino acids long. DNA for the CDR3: TGTGCCATCAGCGACGGGACAGGGGGCACAGATACGCAGTATTTT. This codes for CAISDGTGGTDTQYF.

The CDR3 DNA follows: TGTGCCAGCAGCTTGGCCTCGGCGGGAGGGCCGAGTCGAGAGACCCAGTACTTC. Its protein product is CASSLASAGGPSRETQYF. The chain combines TRBV5-5 with TRBJ2-5, with 9 bases that match TRBD2. The germline CDR1 and CDR2 sequences are SGHKS and YYEKEE (reference sequence). V dropped 0 bases and J dropped 4; count of bases not matched to a gene: 13. The CDR3 loop spans 18 amino acids.

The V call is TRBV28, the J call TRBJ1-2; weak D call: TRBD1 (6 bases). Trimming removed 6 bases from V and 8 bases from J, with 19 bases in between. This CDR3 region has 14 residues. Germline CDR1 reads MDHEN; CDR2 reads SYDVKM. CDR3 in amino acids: CASSRSLGADGYTF. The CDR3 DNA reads TGTGCCAGCAGCCGCAGTCTGGGGGCTGACGGCTACACCTTC.

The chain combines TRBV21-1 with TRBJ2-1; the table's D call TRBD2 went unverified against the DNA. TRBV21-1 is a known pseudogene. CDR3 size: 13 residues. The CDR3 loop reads CASSKWGDNEQFF. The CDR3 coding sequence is TGTGCCAGCAGCAAATGGGGAGACAATGAGCAGTTCTTC.

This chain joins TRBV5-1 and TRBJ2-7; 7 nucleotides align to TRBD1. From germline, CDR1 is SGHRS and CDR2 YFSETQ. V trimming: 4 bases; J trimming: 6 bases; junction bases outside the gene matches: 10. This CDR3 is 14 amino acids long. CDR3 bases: TGCGCCAGCAGCGATAGTATGACAGGGCGCGAGCAGTACTTC. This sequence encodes CASSDSMTGREQYF.

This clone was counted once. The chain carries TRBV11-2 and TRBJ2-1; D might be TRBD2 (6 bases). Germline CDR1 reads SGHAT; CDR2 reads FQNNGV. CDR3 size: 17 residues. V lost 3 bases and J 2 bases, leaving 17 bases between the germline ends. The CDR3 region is CASSLGPSVPPYNEQFF. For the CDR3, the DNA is TGTGCCAGCAGCTTGGGACCTAGCGTTCCGCCCTACAATGAGCAGTTCTTC.

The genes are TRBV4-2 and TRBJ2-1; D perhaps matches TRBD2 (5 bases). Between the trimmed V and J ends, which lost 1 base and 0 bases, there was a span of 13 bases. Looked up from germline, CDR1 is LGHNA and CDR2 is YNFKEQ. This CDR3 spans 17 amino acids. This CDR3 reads CASSQVLAGSSYNEQFF. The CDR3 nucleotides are TGTGCCAGCAGCCAAGTCCTAGCTGGGAGCTCCTACAATGAGCAGTTCTTC.

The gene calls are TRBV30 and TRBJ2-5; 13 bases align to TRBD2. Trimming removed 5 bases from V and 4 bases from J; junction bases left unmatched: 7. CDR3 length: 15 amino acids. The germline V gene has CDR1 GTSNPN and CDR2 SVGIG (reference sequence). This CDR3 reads CAWATSGRAIETQYF. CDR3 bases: TGTGCCTGGGCAACTAGCGGGAGGGCCATAGAGACCCAGTACTTC.

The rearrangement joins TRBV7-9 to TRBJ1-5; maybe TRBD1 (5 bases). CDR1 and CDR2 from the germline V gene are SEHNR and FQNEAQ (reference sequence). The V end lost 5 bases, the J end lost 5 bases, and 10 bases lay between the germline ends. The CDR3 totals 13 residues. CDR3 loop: CASSRQWDQPQHF. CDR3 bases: TGTGCCAGCAGCAGACAGTGGGATCAGCCCCAGCATTTT.

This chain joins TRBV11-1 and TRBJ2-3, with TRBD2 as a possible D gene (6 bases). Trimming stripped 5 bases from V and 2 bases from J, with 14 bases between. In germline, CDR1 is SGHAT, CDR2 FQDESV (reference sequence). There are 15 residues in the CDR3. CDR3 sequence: CASSRLDWNTDTQYF. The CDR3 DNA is TGTGCCAGCAGCAGACTAGATTGGAACACAGATACGCAGTATTTT.

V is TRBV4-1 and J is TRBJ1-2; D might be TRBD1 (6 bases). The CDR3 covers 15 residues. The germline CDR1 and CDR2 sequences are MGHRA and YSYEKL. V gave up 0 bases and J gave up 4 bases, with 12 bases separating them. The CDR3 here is CASSQEGGRGYGYTF. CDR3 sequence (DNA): TGCGCCAGCAGCCAAGAGGGGGGGCGAGGCTATGGCTACACCTTC.

The CDR3 coding sequence is TGTGCCAGCAGTCGGACAGATTCGACTGGGGCCAACGTCCTGACTTTC. It translates to CASSRTDSTGANVLTF. The rearrangement joins TRBV28 to TRBJ2-6, with TRBD1 as a possible D gene (6 bases). Trimming removed 5 bases at V and 2 bases at J, with 13 bases between. The CDR3 extends over 16 amino acids. CDR1 is MDHEN and CDR2 is SYDVKM in the germline V gene.

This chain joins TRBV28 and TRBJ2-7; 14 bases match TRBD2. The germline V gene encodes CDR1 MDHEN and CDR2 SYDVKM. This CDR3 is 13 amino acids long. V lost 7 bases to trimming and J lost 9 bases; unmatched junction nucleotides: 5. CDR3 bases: TGTGCCAGCACGGGACTAGCGGGAGCGGTGCAGTACTTC. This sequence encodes CASTGLAGAVQYF. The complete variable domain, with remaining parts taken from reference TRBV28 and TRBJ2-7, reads DVKVTQSSRYLVKRTGEKVFLECVQDMDHENMFWYRQDPGLGLRLIYFSYDVKMKEKGDIPEGYSVSREKKERFSLILESASTNQTSMYLCASTGLAGAVQYFGPGTRLTVT.

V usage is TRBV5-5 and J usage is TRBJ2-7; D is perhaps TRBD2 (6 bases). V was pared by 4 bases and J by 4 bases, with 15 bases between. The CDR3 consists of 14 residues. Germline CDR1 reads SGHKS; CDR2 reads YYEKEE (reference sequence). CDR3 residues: CASSPPFRGYEQYF. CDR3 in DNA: TGTGCCAGCAGCCCTCCGTTCCGGGGGTACGAGCAGTACTTC.

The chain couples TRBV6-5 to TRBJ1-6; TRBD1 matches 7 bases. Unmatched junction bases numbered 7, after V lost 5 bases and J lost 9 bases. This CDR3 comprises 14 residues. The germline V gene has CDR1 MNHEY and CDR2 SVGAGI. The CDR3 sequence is CASSTGAAGSPLHF. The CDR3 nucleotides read TGTGCCAGCAGTACAGGGGCTGCCGGTTCACCCCTCCACTTT.

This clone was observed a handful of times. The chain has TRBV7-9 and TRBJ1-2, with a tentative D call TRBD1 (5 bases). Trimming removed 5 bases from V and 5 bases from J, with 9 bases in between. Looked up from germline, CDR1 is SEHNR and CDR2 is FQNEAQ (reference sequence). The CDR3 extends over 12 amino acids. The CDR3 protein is CASSKDSYGYTF. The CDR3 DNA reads TGTGCCAGCAGCAAAGACAGTTATGGCTACACCTTC.

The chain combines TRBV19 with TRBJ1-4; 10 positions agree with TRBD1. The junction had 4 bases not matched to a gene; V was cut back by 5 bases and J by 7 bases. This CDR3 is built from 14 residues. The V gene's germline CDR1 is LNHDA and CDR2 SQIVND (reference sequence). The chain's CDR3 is CASSWDRGREKLFF. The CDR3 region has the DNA TGTGCCAGTAGTTGGGACAGGGGACGTGAAAAACTGTTTTTT.

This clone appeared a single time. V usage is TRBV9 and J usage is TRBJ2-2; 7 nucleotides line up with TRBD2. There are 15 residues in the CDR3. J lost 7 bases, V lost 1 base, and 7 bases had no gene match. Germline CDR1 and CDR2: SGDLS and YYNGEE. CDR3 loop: CASSVYSGGNGELFF. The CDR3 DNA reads TGTGCCAGCAGCGTATATTCGGGAGGTAACGGGGAGCTGTTTTTT.

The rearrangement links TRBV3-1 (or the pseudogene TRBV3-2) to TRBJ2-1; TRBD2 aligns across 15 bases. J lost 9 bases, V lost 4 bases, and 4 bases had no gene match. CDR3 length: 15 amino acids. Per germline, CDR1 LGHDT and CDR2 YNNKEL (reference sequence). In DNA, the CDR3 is TGTGCCAGCAGCCTGGGACTAGCGGGAGGTATTGAGCAGTTCTTC. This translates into CASSLGLAGGIEQFF.

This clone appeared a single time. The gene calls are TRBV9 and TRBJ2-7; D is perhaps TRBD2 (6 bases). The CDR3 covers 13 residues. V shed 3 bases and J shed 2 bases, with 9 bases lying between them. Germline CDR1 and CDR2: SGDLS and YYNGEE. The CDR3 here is CASSELAPYEQYF. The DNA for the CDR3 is TGTGCCAGCAGCGAACTAGCTCCCTACGAGCAGTACTTC. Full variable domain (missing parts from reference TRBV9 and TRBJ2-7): DSGVTQTPKHLITATGQRVTLRCSPRSGDLSVYWYQQSLDQGLQFLIQYYNGEERAKGNILERFSAQQFPDLHSELNLSSLELGDSALYFCASSELAPYEQYFGPGTRLTVT.

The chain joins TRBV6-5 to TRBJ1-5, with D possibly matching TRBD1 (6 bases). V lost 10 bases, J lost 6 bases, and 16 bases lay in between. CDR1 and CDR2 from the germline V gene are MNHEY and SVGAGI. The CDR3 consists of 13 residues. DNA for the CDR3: TGTGCCACAGGACAGCCCGAATCTCAGCCCCAGCATTTT. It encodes CATGQPESQPQHF.

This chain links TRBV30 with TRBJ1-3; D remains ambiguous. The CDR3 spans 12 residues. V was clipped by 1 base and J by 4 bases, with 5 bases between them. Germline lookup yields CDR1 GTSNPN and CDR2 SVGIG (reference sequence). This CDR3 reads CAWSELGNTIYF. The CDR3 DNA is TGTGCCTGGAGTGAGCTGGGAAACACCATATATTTT. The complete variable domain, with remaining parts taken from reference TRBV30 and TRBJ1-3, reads SQTIHQWPATLVQPVGSPLSLECTVEGTSNPNLYWYRQAAGRGLQLLFYSVGIGQISSEVPQNLSASRPQDRQFILSSKKLLLSDSGFYLCAWSELGNTIYFGEGSWLTVV.

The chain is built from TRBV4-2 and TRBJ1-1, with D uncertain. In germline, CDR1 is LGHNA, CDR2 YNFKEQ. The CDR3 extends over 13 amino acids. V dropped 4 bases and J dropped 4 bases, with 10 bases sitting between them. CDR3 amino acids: CASSPQLFTEAFF. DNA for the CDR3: TGTGCCAGCAGCCCCCAACTTTTCACTGAAGCTTTCTTT.

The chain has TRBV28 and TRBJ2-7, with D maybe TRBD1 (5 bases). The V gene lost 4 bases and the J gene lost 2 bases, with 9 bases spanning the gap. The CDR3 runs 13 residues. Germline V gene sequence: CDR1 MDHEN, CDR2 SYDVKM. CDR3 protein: CASSSRAPYEQYF. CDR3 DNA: TGTGCCAGCAGTTCCAGGGCACCCTACGAGCAGTACTTC.

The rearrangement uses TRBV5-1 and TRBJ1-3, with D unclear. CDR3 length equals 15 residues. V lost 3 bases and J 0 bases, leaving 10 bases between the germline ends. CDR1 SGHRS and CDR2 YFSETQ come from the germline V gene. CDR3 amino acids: CASSSAGVSGNTIYF. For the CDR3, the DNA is TGCGCCAGCAGCTCGGCCGGAGTCTCTGGAAACACCATATATTTT.

The CDR3 sequence is CASSLGQGALNSPLHF. For the CDR3, the DNA is TGTGCCAGCAGCTTAGGACAGGGGGCTTTGAATTCACCCCTCCACTTT. The V and J genes are TRBV7-9 and TRBJ1-6; TRBD1 matches 10 bases. Germline-derived CDR1 and CDR2 are SEHNR and FQNEAQ (reference sequence). Trimming cost V 1 base and J 7 bases; bases outside gene matches: 4. The length of the CDR3 is 16 residues.

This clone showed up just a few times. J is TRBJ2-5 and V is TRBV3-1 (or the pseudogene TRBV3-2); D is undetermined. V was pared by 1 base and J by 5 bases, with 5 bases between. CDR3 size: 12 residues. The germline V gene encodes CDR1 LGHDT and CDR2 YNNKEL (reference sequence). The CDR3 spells CASSQGLETQYF. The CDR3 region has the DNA TGTGCCAGCAGCCAAGGGCTGGAGACCCAGTACTTC.

The CDR3 DNA follows: TGTGCCAGCAGTTCGAACGAGAGGTACAATGAGCAGTTCTTC. Translated: CASSSNERYNEQFF. The chain employs TRBV6-5 and TRBJ2-1; D uncertain. Trimming stripped 4 bases from V and 4 bases from J, with 11 bases between. The CDR3 has 14 residues. Germline V gives CDR1 MNHEY, CDR2 SVGAGI.

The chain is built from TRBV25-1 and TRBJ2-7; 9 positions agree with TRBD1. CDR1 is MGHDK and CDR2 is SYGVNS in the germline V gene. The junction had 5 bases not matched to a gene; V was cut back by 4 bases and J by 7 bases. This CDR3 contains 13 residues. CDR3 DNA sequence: TGTGCCAGCAGTGCCGGGACAGGGCAAGAGCAGTACTTC. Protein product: CASSAGTGQEQYF.

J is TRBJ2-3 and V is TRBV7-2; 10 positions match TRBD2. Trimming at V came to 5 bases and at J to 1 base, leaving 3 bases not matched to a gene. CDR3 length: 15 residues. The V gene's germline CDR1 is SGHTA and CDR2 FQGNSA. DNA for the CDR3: TGTGCCAGCAGCCCCGGGACTAGCGGCACAGATACGCAGTATTTT. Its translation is CASSPGTSGTDTQYF. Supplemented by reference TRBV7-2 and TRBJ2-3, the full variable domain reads GAGVSQSPSNKVTEKGKDVELRCDPISGHTALYWYRQSLGQGLEFLIYFQGNSAPDKSGLPSDRFSAERTGGSVSTLTIQRTQQEDSAVYLCASSPGTSGTDTQYFGPGTRLTVL.